This record looks at one T cell receptor (beta chain) sequence and its context. Antigen: not known. Germline loops: CDR1 DFQATT, CDR2 SNEGSKA (reference sequence). V dropped 0 bases and J dropped 5; count of bases not matched to a gene: 8. The CDR3 totals 15 residues. The data were obtained in a study of CD8 T cells in ankylosing spondylitis. TCRdb itself ran the 5' RACE reads through MiXCR, one entry per CDR3 protein. The data hold 200,000 to 250,000 distinct CDR3 sequences, with approximately 20% observed a single time. Study conclusions and caveats: Matched synovial fluid from ankylosing spondylitis patients was reported to be enriched for disease-linked clones. Among TCR beta sequences, a motif of under ten highly homologous variants appeared characteristic of ankylosing spondylitis blood. Past studies reported some motif variants in reactive arthritis synovial fluid and blood.

Sequencing was performed on blood, either unsorted or a sorted T cell fraction (not recorded which). The V gene is TRBV20-1, the J gene TRBJ2-7, with 9 bases lining up with TRBD2. The clonotype was recovered from a male donor with ankylosing spondylitis. The CDR3 nucleotides read TGCAGTGCTAGAGATTTTAGCGGGAGTTTCAACGAGCAGTACTTC. It yields the protein CSARDFSGSFNEQYF.